Reported below is one TCR beta chain. This sample stems from a study of sequential checkpoint blockade in melanoma. The repertoire was sequenced with immunoSEQ multiplex PCR; TCRdb's copy has only in-frame clones and lacks some. This sample has some 5,600 clones; around 21% occur once, and the top ten carry around 18%. Trimming left V 2 bases short and J 0 bases short, with 9 bases between. Germline values: CDR1 SGHNT, CDR2 YENEEA. The length of the CDR3 is 15 residues. Noted treatment: randomized to nivolumab then ipilimumab (arm A) or the reverse (arm B). No patient had prior DNA-damaging chemotherapy.

The sequence derives from a human donor with melanoma. J is TRBJ2-3 and V is TRBV11-3; D ambiguous. The material sequenced was tumor tissue (inferred from file names), taken from a patient given nivolumab and ipilimumab in sequence. CDR3 coding DNA: TGTGCCAGCAGCTTATTTGGCGGTAGCACAGATACGCAGTATTTT. Translation: CASSLFGGSTDTQYF.